A single sample gave rise to the 26 T cell receptor beta chains below, sequenced in a study of blood T cell repertoires in COVID-19. The repertoire was sequenced with immunoSEQ multiplex PCR; TCRdb's copy has only in-frame clones and lacks some. The sample carries about 180,000 clones, just over 85% recorded once. Source material: peripheral blood. All receptors derive from a man over 45 with active or convalescent COVID-19.

The chain links TRBV2 to TRBJ2-2; D remains ambiguous. Trimming removed 9 bases at V and 5 bases at J, with 7 bases between. There are 11 residues in the CDR3. Germline V lookup: CDR1 SNHLY, CDR2 FYNNEI. CDR3 nucleotide sequence: TGTGCCAGTGAGCGAACCGGGGAGCTGTTTTTT. Protein: CASERTGELFF.

The V call is TRBV29-1, the J call TRBJ1-1, with D possibly TRBD1 on 6 matching bases. Trimming stripped 7 bases from V and 1 base from J, with 13 bases between. The V gene's germline CDR1 is SQVTM and CDR2 ANQGSEA. This CDR3 region has 13 residues. The chain's CDR3 is CSGWDTPNTEAFF. DNA of the CDR3: TGCAGCGGCTGGGACACCCCGAACACTGAAGCTTTCTTT.

The rearrangement uses TRBV3-1 (or the pseudogene TRBV3-2) and TRBJ1-2; D possibly corresponds to TRBD1 (5 bases). CDR3 length equals 16 residues. V shed 4 bases and J shed 4 bases, with 19 bases lying between them. From germline, CDR1 is LGHDT and CDR2 YNNKEL (reference sequence). The CDR3, as DNA: TGTGCCAGCAGCCTTTACAGGTCTTCTGGAGTCTATGGCTACACCTTC. Translated, it gives CASSLYRSSGVYGYTF.

The chain recombines TRBV29-1 with TRBJ2-1; 7 bases line up with TRBD2. The length of the CDR3 is 15 residues. V shed 4 bases, J shed 4 bases, and the junction held 10 bases outside the gene matches. Germline-derived CDR1 and CDR2 are SQVTM and ANQGSEA. In nucleotides, the CDR3 is TGCAGCGTTGGCCACCCCGCTAGCGGATACAATGAGCAGTTCTTC. Translation: CSVGHPASGYNEQFF.

The chain carries TRBV4-2 and TRBJ1-6; D is unclear. This CDR3 region has 14 residues. Germline V gives CDR1 LGHNA, CDR2 YNFKEQ. Trimming removed 3 bases at V and 5 bases at J, with 8 bases between. The CDR3 region has the DNA TGTGCCAGCAGCCACATCTCTAATAATTCACCCCTCCACTTT. Translating it yields CASSHISNNSPLHF.

The CDR3 here is CASSLRGTWTGHSTGANVLTF. CDR3 coding DNA: TGTGCCAGCAGCCTTCGGGGGACCTGGACAGGACACTCAACTGGGGCCAACGTCCTGACTTTC. This sequence joins TRBV14 and TRBJ2-6; D might be TRBD1 (7 bases). V lost 4 bases to trimming and J lost 2 bases, with 27 bases between them. From germline, CDR1 is SGHDN and CDR2 FVKESK. The CDR3 totals 21 residues.

This chain connects TRBV3-1 (or the pseudogene TRBV3-2) to TRBJ2-5, with TRBD2 matching 7 bases. CDR1 LGHDT and CDR2 YNNKEL come from the germline V gene (reference sequence). This CDR3 region has 15 residues. With V trimmed by 3 bases and J by 1 base, 5 bases remained unmatched. The CDR3 protein is CASSQWDYLQETQYF. The CDR3 DNA reads TGTGCCAGCAGCCAGTGGGACTACCTCCAAGAGACCCAGTACTTC.

The DNA for the CDR3 is TGTGCCAGCAGCTATTTTTGGGGCCGGACAGAGATCAACACCGGGGAGCTGTTTTTT. Encoded protein: CASSYFWGRTEINTGELFF. The chain combines TRBV7-9 with TRBJ2-2; a possible D gene is TRBD1 (6 bases). The CDR3 totals 19 residues. CDR1 SEHNR and CDR2 FQNEAQ come from the germline V gene (reference sequence). Trimming took off 4 bases at V and 2 bases at J, with 23 bases between the two ends.

The chain couples TRBV18 to TRBJ1-5, with TRBD1 matching over 7 bases. The ends lost 0 bases at V and 2 bases at J; junction bases unmatched: 1. Germline V gene lookup returns CDR1 KGHSH and CDR2 LQKENI. The CDR3 contains 15 residues. In DNA, the CDR3 is TGTGCCAGCTCACCACCCGGGACAGGCAATCAGCCCCAGCATTTT. This gives the protein CASSPPGTGNQPQHF.

The gene calls are TRBV6-2 or TRBV6-3 and TRBJ1-4; D unresolved. With 2 bases removed from V and 0 bases from J, the gap between germline ends came to 16 bases. Germline values: CDR1 MNHEY, CDR2 SVGEGT. This CDR3 is 18 amino acids long. The CDR3 region is CASSYEPTNLATNEKLFF. CDR3 coding DNA: TGTGCCAGCAGTTACGAGCCAACTAATCTTGCAACTAATGAAAAACTGTTTTTT.

This rearrangement joins TRBV11-1 to TRBJ1-2; D is uncertain. The V end was cut by 1 base, the J end by 6 bases, with 6 bases between. The CDR3 has 12 residues. CDR1 is SGHAT, CDR2 FQDESV, per germline (reference sequence). The CDR3 region is CASSLVLDGYTF. In DNA form, the CDR3 reads TGTGCCAGCAGCTTAGTCCTCGATGGCTACACCTTC.

The chain is built from TRBV5-4 and TRBJ2-2; 16 bases are shared with TRBD2. V was clipped by 4 bases and J by 6 bases; unmatched bases: 9. The CDR3 length is 18 residues. The germline gives CDR1 SGHNT, CDR2 YYREEE (reference sequence). The chain's CDR3 is CASSPMPGLAGGAGELFF. The CDR3 coding sequence is TGTGCCAGCAGCCCAATGCCGGGACTAGCGGGGGGGGCCGGGGAGCTGTTTTTT.

This chain joins TRBV5-1 and TRBJ2-3; D is uncertain. Germline-derived CDR1 and CDR2 are SGHRS and YFSETQ. The length of the CDR3 is 15 residues. Trimming stripped 0 bases from V and 2 bases from J, with 10 bases between. CDR3 coding DNA: TGCGCCAGCAGCTTGGATGGTCAGAACACAGATACGCAGTATTTT. This gives the protein CASSLDGQNTDTQYF.

This clone was seen only a few times. V and J are TRBV6-5 and TRBJ1-2; a weak D match, TRBD1 (6 bases). Germline V gene data show CDR1 as MNHEY and CDR2 as SVGAGI. V lost 8 bases and J 7 bases, leaving 17 bases between the germline ends. This CDR3 contains 13 residues. Here the CDR3 DNA reads TGTGCCAGCTCGAACGTGGGCAGGGGTGGCTACACCTTC. Protein sequence: CASSNVGRGGYTF.

The CDR3 region has the DNA TGTGCCAGCAGCTTAACAGGGTTCTATGGCTACACCTTC. This sequence encodes CASSLTGFYGYTF. The gene calls are TRBV9 and TRBJ1-2; perhaps TRBD1 as D (6 bases). CDR1 and CDR2 (germline): SGDLS, YYNGEE. V was trimmed by 4 bases and J by 4 bases, leaving 11 bases between them. This CDR3 spans 13 amino acids.

In this sample, this clone turned up many times. The rearrangement joins TRBV27 to TRBJ2-2; TRBD1 might be the D (6 bases). The CDR3 has 16 amino acids. Trimming took 5 bases from V and 1 from J, leaving 14 bases between them. Per germline, CDR1 MNHEY and CDR2 SMNVEV (reference sequence). CDR3 protein: CASSRPGQMNTGELFF. Written as DNA, the CDR3 is TGTGCCAGCAGTAGACCAGGACAGATGAACACCGGGGAGCTGTTTTTT.

This chain links TRBV11-2 with TRBJ1-2, with D perhaps TRBD1 (5 bases). Germline V lookup: CDR1 SGHAT, CDR2 FQNNGV. V was clipped by 0 bases and J by 4 bases, with 6 bases between them. The CDR3 contains 13 residues. CDR3 sequence (DNA): TGTGCCAGCAGCTTAGATCAGGGCTATGGCTACACCTTC. Protein product: CASSLDQGYGYTF. The full variable domain, completed using reference TRBV11-2 and TRBJ1-2, is EAGVAQSPRYKIIEKRQSVAFWCNPISGHATLYWYQQILGQGPKLLIQFQNNGVVDDSQLPKDRFSAERLKGVDSTLKIQPAKLEDSAVYLCASSLDQGYGYTFGSGTRLTVV.

The V call is TRBV28, the J call TRBJ1-6; 7 nucleotides align to TRBD1. Germline trimming cut 5 bases from V and 9 bases from J; bases unmatched to any gene: 25. Germline values: CDR1 MDHEN, CDR2 SYDVKM. The CDR3 has 20 amino acids. The CDR3 loop is CASSPFDGTAYSGPRSPLHF. The CDR3, as DNA: TGTGCCAGCAGTCCCTTCGATGGGACAGCATATTCGGGGCCCCGTTCACCCCTCCACTTT.

This sequence joins TRBV29-1 and TRBJ2-7, with D possibly TRBD2 on 6 matching bases. The CDR3 is 15 amino acids. V was shortened by 4 bases and J by 0 bases, with 16 bases between the two germline ends. Germline V gene data show CDR1 as SQVTM and CDR2 as ANQGSEA. The CDR3 DNA follows: TGCAGCGTTGGAGGCGGGAAAACCCCCTCCTACGAGCAGTACTTC. It translates to CSVGGGKTPSYEQYF.

The J gene is TRBJ1-1, the V gene TRBV7-2; TRBD1 matches at 8 bases. The CDR3 extends over 15 amino acids. V dropped 3 bases and J dropped 5; count of bases not matched to a gene: 8. Per germline, CDR1 SGHTA and CDR2 FQGNSA. The CDR3 is CASSFISTGATEAFF. The CDR3 DNA follows: TGTGCCAGCAGCTTCATATCGACAGGGGCTACTGAAGCTTTCTTT.

The CDR3 nucleotides read TGTGCCAGCAGCTTAAAAGGGGTTGGCTCCTACGAGCAGTACTTC. Translation: CASSLKGVGSYEQYF. This chain connects TRBV11-2 to TRBJ2-7; a weak D match, TRBD1 (5 bases). CDR1 is SGHAT and CDR2 is FQNNGV in the germline V gene. V was pared by 2 bases and J by 0 bases, with 11 bases between. The CDR3 contains 15 residues.

The chain uses TRBV5-1 and TRBJ2-3; D perhaps matches TRBD1 (6 bases). The V end was cut by 6 bases, the J end by 0 bases, with 14 bases between. There are 15 residues in the CDR3. The germline V gene encodes CDR1 SGHRS and CDR2 YFSETQ. Here the CDR3 DNA reads TGCGCCAGCACCAAGGACAGCGAGAGCACAGATACGCAGTATTTT. The encoded protein is CASTKDSESTDTQYF. The whole variable domain, filled in from reference TRBV5-1 and TRBJ2-3, reads KAGVTQTPRYLIKTRGQQVTLSCSPISGHRSVSWYQQTPGQGLQFLFEYFSETQRNKGNFPGRFSGRQFSNSRSEMNVSTLELGDSALYLCASTKDSESTDTQYFGPGTRLTVL.

V usage is TRBV5-1 and J usage is TRBJ1-2; a weak D match, TRBD1 (6 bases). The CDR3 is 16 amino acids. Trimming cost V 1 base and J 2 bases, with 15 bases left between them. CDR1 is SGHRS and CDR2 is YFSETQ in the germline V gene. CDR3 protein: CASSLQSHRANYGYTF. The CDR3 bases are TGCGCCAGCAGCTTGCAGTCCCACAGGGCCAACTATGGCTACACCTTC.

The J gene is TRBJ2-5, the V gene TRBV7-9; possible D gene TRBD1, 6 bases. In germline, CDR1 is SEHNR, CDR2 FQNEAQ (reference sequence). The V end was cut by 1 base, the J end by 4 bases, with 13 bases between. The CDR3 has 15 amino acids. Written as DNA, the CDR3 is TGTGCCAGCAGCTTAGGTACAGGGATAGGAGAGACCCAGTACTTC. Residues: CASSLGTGIGETQYF.

This clone has more than one count but fewer than ten. This chain links TRBV14 with TRBJ1-2; D not resolved. Germline V CDR1 and CDR2: SGHDN, FVKESK. V was cut by 0 bases and J by 8 bases, with 10 bases left in between. This CDR3 contains 13 residues. CDR3 region: CASSQDGFGGYTF. The CDR3, as DNA: TGTGCCAGCAGCCAAGATGGGTTCGGGGGCTACACCTTC. Combining the CDR3 with reference TRBV14 and TRBJ1-2 gives the whole variable domain EAGVTQFPSHSVIEKGQTVTLRCDPISGHDNLYWYRRVMGKEIKFLLHFVKESKQDESGMPNNRFLAERTGGTYSTLKVQPAELEDSGVYFCASSQDGFGGYTFGSGTRLTVV.

The chain employs TRBV19 and TRBJ2-1, with 10 bases identical to TRBD1. With V trimmed by 4 bases and J by 10 bases, 16 bases remained unmatched. Germline-derived CDR1 and CDR2 are LNHDA and SQIVND (reference sequence). The CDR3 runs 17 residues. The CDR3 coding sequence is TGTGCCAGTAGTACCGCGTGGTCCCGGGACAGGGGTCGAGAGCAGTTCTTC. Translating gives CASSTAWSRDRGREQFF.